The clone carrying this T cell receptor (beta chain) was seen only once. The antigen is not known. In the original workflow: Quality scores were absent from the junction-only immunoSEQ sequences, so filtering differed. This table comes from immunoSEQ multiplex PCR, and its TCRdb copy is limited to in-frame clones, with some not included. That table gives V, J and clone size, and the DNA gave D and trimming. Of just over 2,000,000 clones in the sample, about 95% were seen once. The naive CD8 subset, CD45RO-negative cells positively selected for CCR7, excluded terminally differentiated effector memory CD45RA+ cells. This entry comes from a study of shared clonotypes between healthy human individuals. This CDR3 has 14 amino acids. CDR1 and CDR2 (germline): WNHNN, SYGVQD (reference sequence). The V end lost 7 bases, the J end lost 0 bases, and 9 bases lay between the germline ends. General study findings and limits: The authors expected sequencing depth to affect clonotype sharing among donors.

The chain recombines TRBV10-1 with TRBJ2-2; possibly TRBD2 for D (5 bases). Sequences were obtained from naive CD8+ T cells sorted from blood. The receptor was isolated from a man between 18 and 35 years old in good health. This CDR3 reads CASILAPNTGELFF. CDR3 DNA: TGCGCCAGCATTCTAGCCCCGAACACCGGGGAGCTGTTTTTT.